The 9 T cell receptor beta chains below come from one sample, sequenced in a study of T cell responses to AZD1222 COVID-19 vaccine. The assay was immunoSEQ multiplex PCR, and TCRdb's table has in-frame clones only and misses some. This sample has 75,000 to 100,000 clones; roughly 90% occur once, and the top ten carry roughly 5.2%. This specimen was peripheral blood, taken on day 0 of AZD1222 vaccination. All receptors come from an adult in good health.

This clone showed up just once. This chain connects TRBV19 to TRBJ1-2; D ambiguous. Germline assignment: CDR1 LNHDA and CDR2 SQIVND (reference sequence). The ends were cut back, 1 base at V and 0 bases at J, with 18 bases in the middle. There are 18 residues in the CDR3. CDR3 residues: CASSIVPPRTRANYGYTF. The CDR3 DNA reads as TGTGCCAGTAGTATAGTGCCCCCAAGGACCAGAGCTAACTATGGCTACACCTTC.

This rearrangement joins TRBV19 to TRBJ1-2; D might be TRBD1 (6 bases). The germline V gene has CDR1 LNHDA and CDR2 SQIVND (reference sequence). CDR3 length: 16 residues. Trimming shortened V by 6 bases and J by 0 bases, and 17 bases separated the two germline ends. The chain's CDR3 is CASRDAGGGANYGYTF. CDR3 DNA sequence: TGTGCCAGTAGGGACGCTGGAGGGGGTGCTAACTATGGCTACACCTTC. The entire variable domain, with the rest obtained from reference TRBV19 and TRBJ1-2, is as follows: DGGITQSPKYLFRKEGQNVTLSCEQNLNHDAMYWYRQDPGQGLRLIYYSQIVNDFQKGDIAEGYSVSREKKESFPLTVTSAQKNPTAFYLCASRDAGGGANYGYTFGSGTRLTVV.

The chain is built from TRBV7-2 and TRBJ2-5; possible D gene TRBD2, 6 bases. The germline gives CDR1 SGHTA, CDR2 FQGNSA. The CDR3 is made up of 14 amino acids. Trimming left V 5 bases short and J 6 bases short, with 16 bases between. Written as DNA, the CDR3 is TGTGCCAGCAGCCCCCAAAGGGGCGGGAAGACCCAGTACTTC. Translated, it gives CASSPQRGGKTQYF.

The chain joins TRBV9 to TRBJ2-1; maybe TRBD1 (5 bases). CDR3 length: 13 residues. The V gene's germline CDR1 is SGDLS and CDR2 YYNGEE. V lost 5 bases and J lost 5, with 11 bases in between. CDR3 sequence: CASRGPHHNEQFF. In DNA, the CDR3 is TGTGCCAGCAGGGGGCCGCACCACAATGAGCAGTTCTTC.

The gene calls are TRBV28 and TRBJ2-3; tentative D call: TRBD2 (6 bases). Trimming stripped 5 bases from V and 4 bases from J, with 22 bases between. This CDR3 spans 17 amino acids. Germline CDR1 and CDR2: MDHEN and SYDVKM. The CDR3 DNA sequence: TGTGCCAGCAGTCGAACTACGACTAGTACGTTCGCAGATACGCAGTATTTT. This encodes CASSRTTTSTFADTQYF.

This chain joins TRBV5-1 and TRBJ1-1; D is possibly TRBD1 (5 bases). V dropped 2 bases and J dropped 1 base, with 9 bases sitting between them. CDR1 is SGHRS, CDR2 YFSETQ, per germline. The CDR3 consists of 14 residues. The CDR3 sequence: CASSFKGQNTEAFF. The CDR3 DNA is TGCGCCAGCAGCTTCAAGGGGCAGAACACTGAAGCTTTCTTT.

V gene TRBV27 combines with J gene TRBJ2-1; TRBD2 matches 10 bases. Germline CDR1 reads MNHEY; CDR2 reads SMNVEV (reference sequence). This CDR3 is built from 16 residues. The V and J ends lost 5 bases and 4 bases, in that order; junction bases with no gene match: 8. CDR3 residues: CASSAPGLALYNEQFF. The DNA of the CDR3 is TGTGCCAGCAGTGCGCCGGGACTAGCGCTGTACAATGAGCAGTTCTTC.

This chain connects TRBV2 to TRBJ2-2; a weak D match, TRBD2 (6 bases). CDR1 SNHLY and CDR2 FYNNEI come from the germline V gene. Trimming removed 4 bases at V and 6 bases at J, with 12 bases between. CDR3 length: 14 residues. CDR3 residues: CASSVRGGAGELFF. The CDR3 DNA is TGTGCCAGCAGTGTTCGGGGCGGGGCCGGGGAGCTGTTTTTT.

V and J are TRBV5-1 and TRBJ2-7; 7 bases are shared with TRBD1. This CDR3 comprises 14 residues. Germline V gene sequence: CDR1 SGHRS, CDR2 YFSETQ. Unmatched junction bases numbered 3, after V lost 2 bases and J lost 1 base. In DNA form, the CDR3 reads TGCGCCAGCAGCTTAGGGGACAGTTCCTACGAGCAGTACTTC. Protein: CASSLGDSSYEQYF.